The 10 T cell receptor beta chains reported below all come from one sample, sequenced in a study of shared clonotypes between healthy human individuals. Measured with immunoSEQ multiplex PCR; TCRdb has only the in-frame clones, and not every one. This sample has a few million clones, with more than 80% found just once. Sequencing was performed on naive CD4+ T cells sorted from blood. Subset noted: CD45RA+ positively selected. The receptors derive from a man younger than 35 in good health.

The chain is built from TRBV30 and TRBJ1-2, with a possible D match to TRBD1 (6 bases). The CDR3 totals 13 residues. Germline loops: CDR1 GTSNPN, CDR2 SVGIG (reference sequence). Trimming took off 4 bases at V and 5 bases at J, with 14 bases between the two ends. CDR3 loop: CAWIPDSGYGYTF. For the CDR3, the DNA is TGTGCCTGGATCCCGGACAGTGGGTATGGCTACACCTTC.

The rearrangement links TRBV6-1 to TRBJ1-2, with 12 bases fitting TRBD1. The junction had 3 bases not matched to a gene; V was cut back by 4 bases and J by 3 bases. Per germline, CDR1 MNHNS and CDR2 SASEGT. This CDR3 spans 15 amino acids. The CDR3 sequence: CASSGGTGGDYGYTF. Here the CDR3 DNA reads TGTGCCAGCAGTGGGGGGACAGGGGGCGACTATGGCTACACCTTC.

This clone occurred a few times. The chain combines TRBV7-2 with TRBJ1-6; D may be TRBD1 (6 bases). The CDR3 runs to 14 residues. V was clipped by 3 bases and J by 7 bases, with 10 bases between them. The germline V gene has CDR1 SGHTA and CDR2 FQGNSA. As DNA, the CDR3 is TGTGCCAGCAGCTTGATTACAGGGAATTCACCCCTCCACTTT. It translates to CASSLITGNSPLHF.

Comments on this clone: The same CDR3 is also encoded by other DNA sequences in this sample. The V gene is TRBV18, the J gene TRBJ2-7, with TRBD2 matching over 7 bases. From germline, CDR1 is KGHSH and CDR2 LQKENI. The V gene end was trimmed by 3 bases and the J gene end by 0 bases; junction bases not matched to a gene: 5. The length of the CDR3 is 15 residues. DNA for the CDR3: TGTGCCAGCTCACCGGGGACTACCTCCTCCTACGAGCAGTACTTC. This codes for CASSPGTTSSYEQYF.

The CDR3 DNA is TGTGCCTCGGGCGCGCCTAGCACAGATACGCAGTATTTT. This codes for CASGAPSTDTQYF. This chain links TRBV12-5 with TRBJ2-3; D remains unclear. CDR3 length: 13 amino acids. Germline loops: CDR1 LGHNT, CDR2 FRNRAP.

The chain is built from TRBV25-1 and TRBJ2-3, with D uncertain. Trimming removed 10 bases at V and 2 bases at J, with 19 bases between. The CDR3 extends over 15 amino acids. Germline V gene data show CDR1 as MGHDK and CDR2 as SYGVNS. This CDR3 reads CAIFPWEYSTDTQYF. CDR3 DNA sequence: TGTGCCATCTTCCCCTGGGAATATTCCACAGATACGCAGTATTTT.

This chain links TRBV30 with TRBJ1-5; D gene unclear. The CDR3 is 13 residues long. Germline CDR1 GTSNPN, CDR2 SVGIG (reference sequence). Trimming shortened V by 7 bases and J by 4 bases, and 14 bases separated the two germline ends. CDR3 in amino acids: CASSWTSNQPQHF. The DNA for the CDR3 is TGTGCCTCGAGCTGGACCTCGAATCAGCCCCAGCATTTT.

The rearrangement joins TRBV5-1 to TRBJ2-3; 7 bases align to TRBD1. The CDR3 has 16 amino acids. The J segment lost 3 bases and the V segment lost 4 bases, leaving 11 bases of the junction unmatched. CDR1 SGHRS and CDR2 YFSETQ come from the germline V gene. The chain's CDR3 is CASSPRPRQGTDTQYF. The CDR3 region has the DNA TGCGCCAGCAGCCCGAGGCCCCGACAGGGTACAGATACGCAGTATTTT.

This sequence joins TRBV19 and TRBJ1-5; no firm D call. The germline CDR1 and CDR2 sequences are LNHDA and SQIVND (reference sequence). CDR3 length equals 17 residues. Trimming removed 10 bases from V and 0 bases from J, with 22 bases in between. CDR3 sequence (DNA): TGTGCCACCAGACCTAACCCGCCGGGGTATAGCAATCAGCCCCAGCATTTT. This translates into CATRPNPPGYSNQPQHF.

The chain carries TRBV6-5 and TRBJ2-1; the match to TRBD2 covers 7 bases. CDR1 is MNHEY and CDR2 is SVGAGI in the germline V gene. The CDR3 loop spans 16 amino acids. The V and J ends lost 1 base and 8 bases, in that order; junction bases with no gene match: 11. The CDR3 protein is CASSYWSSGGSDEQFF. The CDR3 DNA follows: TGTGCCAGCAGTTACTGGTCTAGCGGAGGATCAGATGAGCAGTTCTTC.